These T cell receptor beta chains were read from a single sample in a study of blood T cell repertoires in COVID-19. TCRdb's table, derived via immunoSEQ multiplex PCR, lists solely in-frame clones and lacks some. The profile shows some 300,000 clones, roughly 91% of them singletons. The sample was PBMCs or T cells enriched from blood (not recorded which). These receptors were collected from a woman between 50 and 59 years old who had been exposed to COVID-19. The CDR3 runs from the conserved cysteine through the conserved F or W. A D gene is named only where the DNA matches it firmly. Only some rows state a clone size, as once, few, many or a class for expanded clones.

j_call,clone_size,v_call,d_call,cdr3_nt,cdr3_aa
TRBJ1-1,few,TRBV27,.,TGTGCCAGCAGTCAAACTGCTATGAACACTGAAGCTTTCTTT,CASSQTAMNTEAFF
TRBJ1-6,.,TRBV6-1,.,TGTGCCAGCAGTGAAGCGATTGCCAGGGGCGCGGCACCCCTCCACTTT,CASSEAIARGAAPLHF
TRBJ2-7,.,TRBV7-9,.,TGTGCCAGCAGTTACTTGGGCCCAGAGCAGTACTTC,CASSYLGPEQYF
TRBJ2-1,.,TRBV7-2,TRBD2,TGTGCCAGCAGCTTAGAGCCAGCGGGGGGGCCCTGGAATGAGCAGTTCTTC,CASSLEPAGGPWNEQFF
TRBJ1-1,.,TRBV2,.,TGTGCCAGCAGTCCCCAGAGGCGAGGGACTGAAGCTTTCTTT,CASSPQRRGTEAFF
TRBJ2-7,.,TRBV30,.,TGTGCCTGGAGACCCTACAGTATCTCCTACGAGCAGTACTTC,CAWRPYSISYEQYF
TRBJ1-4,.,TRBV15,.,TGTGCCACCAGCAGAGGTAGTGACAGGAGTGAGGGGGAAAAACTGTTTTTT,CATSRGSDRSEGEKLFF
TRBJ2-5,.,TRBV18,.,TGTGCCAGCTCACCACCTTCCCTGCCGGACAGCAACCGGGGTGGGGAGACCCAGTACTTC,CASSPPSLPDSNRGGETQYF
TRBJ1-6,once,TRBV6-5,.,TGTGCCAGCTCCACCGGGACATTAAATAATTCACCCCTCCACTTT,CASSTGTLNNSPLHF
TRBJ2-5,.,TRBV30,.,TGTGCCTGGAGCGATTACACGAGGTCCGAGACCCAGTACTTC,CAWSDYTRSETQYF
TRBJ2-1,few,TRBV4-1,TRBD2,TGCGCCAGCAGCCAAAGGACTAGCGGGGGGTCCTGGGAGCAGTTCTTC,CASSQRTSGGSWEQFF
TRBJ2-5,.,TRBV7-4,TRBD1,TGTGCCAGCAGCTTAGGGGGTTGCACAGGGGTAATCCAAGAGACCCAGTACTTC,CASSLGGCTGVIQETQYF
TRBJ2-7,.,TRBV11-2,TRBD1,TGTGCCAGCAGCCCGCGGACAGGGTTGAGGGGGGAATACTACGAGCAGTACTTC,CASSPRTGLRGEYYEQYF
TRBJ1-4,.,TRBV28,.,TGTGCCAGCAATCATTTAGGCACAGGGCGGACTAATGAAAAACTGTTTTTT,CASNHLGTGRTNEKLFF
TRBJ1-3,.,TRBV4-1,TRBD1,TGCGCCAGCAGCCAGGTCGCTCAGGGGGCGGGAAACACCATATATTTT,CASSQVAQGAGNTIYF
TRBJ1-1,.,TRBV30,.,TGTGCCTGGAGTAAGGCCAGAACAACCCAGCGAGCTTTCTTT,CAWSKARTTQRAFF
TRBJ2-5,.,TRBV5-1,TRBD1,TGCGCCAGCCGCGGGGACAGGGGGCTAGAGGAGACCCAGTACTTC,CASRGDRGLEETQYF
TRBJ1-5,.,TRBV19,TRBD1,TGTGCCAGTAGTTGGGGACAGAGCAATCAGCCCCAGCATTTT,CASSWGQSNQPQHF
TRBJ1-2,.,TRBV6-1,.,TGTGCCAGCAGTGAAGTTATCATCCAGGCGGGCTACACCTTC,CASSEVIIQAGYTF
TRBJ2-6,once,TRBV28,TRBD1,TGTGCCAGCAGCGAGAGGACAGGGACTGGGGCCAACGTCCTGACTTTC,CASSERTGTGANVLTF
TRBJ2-1,.,TRBV5-8,.,TGTGCCAGCAGCTCGGGGAACGACGAGCAGTTCTTC,CASSSGNDEQFF
TRBJ2-5,.,TRBV9,TRBD2,TGTGCCAGCAGCGTAGAGTCTCGTCCCGGGGGGACGTACCAAGAGACCCAGTACTTC,CASSVESRPGGTYQETQYF
TRBJ1-2,.,TRBV11-1,TRBD1,TGTGCCAGCAGCTCAGGGGGCCAGGTTGGCTACACCTTC,CASSSGGQVGYTF
TRBJ2-7,.,TRBV14,TRBD1,TGTGCCAGCAGCCAAGAGACAGGGCCTCACGAGCAGTACTTC,CASSQETGPHEQYF
TRBJ1-2,.,TRBV7-9,.,TGTGCCCAGGGCGGGGATTCCCTCTATGGCTACACCTTC,CAQGGDSLYGYTF
TRBJ1-3,.,TRBV7-9,.,TGTGCCAGCAGCCAGGACTCTGGAAACACCATATATTTT,CASSQDSGNTIYF
TRBJ1-4,.,TRBV15,.,TGTGCCACCAGCCCGGGACTCAATAATGAAAAACTGTTTTTT,CATSPGLNNEKLFF
TRBJ2-7,once,TRBV28,TRBD2,TGTGCCAGCAGTCAGCGGGGGACCAGGGGCGAGCAGTACTTC,CASSQRGTRGEQYF
TRBJ2-1,.,TRBV5-4,.,TGTGCCAGCAGCAGTGCCGTCCCGTGGAGCTCCTACAATGAGCAGTTCTTC,CASSSAVPWSSYNEQFF
TRBJ1-5,.,TRBV4-1,TRBD1,TGCGCCAGCAGCCAATACAGGGGGAGCAATCAGCCCCAGCATTTT,CASSQYRGSNQPQHF
TRBJ2-7,.,TRBV5-4,TRBD2,TGTGCCAGCAGCCCAATTTCGGGGGGGCCCAACGAGCAGTACTTC,CASSPISGGPNEQYF
TRBJ1-5,few,TRBV28,TRBD1,TGTGCCAGCACAGAAAGGGGGCTGGGAAATCAGCCCCAGCATTTT,CASTERGLGNQPQHF
TRBJ2-7,.,TRBV3-1/TRBV3-2,.,TGTGCCAGCAGCCACGGGGGTCTCTACGAGCAGTACTTC,CASSHGGLYEQYF
TRBJ1-2,once,TRBV28,.,TGTGCCAGCAGCACTACGAACCTCTATGGCTACACCTTC,CASSTTNLYGYTF
TRBJ1-4,.,TRBV3-1/TRBV3-2,TRBD1,TGTGCCAGCAGCCTACGGGACAGGGGGGACAATGAAAAACTGTTTTTT,CASSLRDRGDNEKLFF
TRBJ2-2,.,TRBV25-1,TRBD2,TGTGCCAGCTCGTGGCGGGGGGGCGCGGGCACCGGGGAGCTGTTTTTT,CASSWRGGAGTGELFF
TRBJ1-5,.,TRBV11-2,.,TGTGCCAGCAGCTTAGTGCCACAGTTAAATCAGCCCCAGCATTTT,CASSLVPQLNQPQHF
TRBJ2-7,.,TRBV4-1,TRBD2,TGCGCCAGCAGCCAAGAAGGACAAGATTCTCTAGCGGGGGGCGAGCAGTACTTC,CASSQEGQDSLAGGEQYF